This TCR beta chain appears in the sequencing data of a study of T cell responses to AZD1222 COVID-19 vaccine (dated by TCRdb to the early 2020s). As for the study more broadly: Because spike-specific TCR depth and breadth did not differ between the two schedules, AZD1222 recipients who got a second dose at roughly 4 weeks were pooled with those who got a second dose at roughly 12 weeks. TCR sequencing was performed for roughly 250 trial participants, of whom roughly 200 were given two doses of AZD1222 and roughly 25 were given two doses of MenACWY control vaccine. Trial participants were enrolled by age into 18-55, 56-69 and 70-plus year subgroups, with 148, 28 and 57 TCR-sequenced participants respectively.

Study-level results and caveats: Most participants were white British and females outnumbered males, and the authors suggested that clonal diversity may have been underestimated. Because no day 14 peak-response samples were available, the repertoires could be characterized only after the peak T cell response. The vaccine-associated CD4 TCRs covered the entire spike protein, and the dominant responses fell in regions 160-218 and 743-854. In the small 56-69-year group, the increase in depth fell short of significance, most likely because of low power. Conclusions about previously exposed vaccinees are limited, since just five or six AZD1222 recipients were seropositive for SARS-CoV-2 at baseline. Epitopes outside the regions mutated in the B.1.351 and B.1.1.7 variants were reportedly recognized by nearly half of the unique spike-specific TCRs. A significant rise in spike-specific TCR breadth and depth was observed after two AZD1222 doses relative to day 0 and relative to MenACWY recipients.

CDR1 and CDR2 are drawn from the germline V gene: SGHTA, FQGTGA. From its cysteine to its phenylalanine, the CDR3 spans 17 amino acids. Left in the record is the CDR3 DNA by itself, 51 bases read in frame from the first base. V sheds 6 bases and J sheds 2 bases, leaving 22 bases between their ends. The CDR3 regions of human TCRbeta chains were subjected to immunosequencing. From the authors' description of their analysis: TCRs in the repertoires were compared against a reference library of SARS-CoV-2-specific TCRs that had been generated with the MIRA antigen-specificity platform. Breadth was defined as the fraction of unique TCRs that were SARS-CoV-2-associated, and depth was defined as the fraction of total T cells that were SARS-CoV-2-associated. Using the MIRA data, every spike-specific TCR was mapped to the spike region that the TCR reacted to and assigned to either a CD4 or a CD8 class. Log10-transformed breadth and depth values were compared by one-way ANOVA with Sidak's multiple comparisons tests. Entries here come from immuneACCESS through TCRdb and include only in-frame sequences with V and J called. Some clones fail to appear in such tables; in the studies checked, an unresolved V gene covers under half of the shortfall, and the cause of the remainder is unknown. V, J and clone size derive from that table, while D and trimming were established from the DNA sequence. In all, the sample holds about 130,000 clones, and 90% of those were seen once. The ten largest make up 6.9% of the sample.

With respect to this clone: What antigen it recognizes has not been identified. No base-level quality is on record; no much larger clone is a single base apart.

What the time point label conveys for this sample: baseline before first vaccination. Vaccinee samples came from UK trials COV001 and COV002, including a single-blind randomized controlled phase 2/3 trial of AZD1222 (ChAdOx1 nCoV-19) in healthy adults. For TCRbeta chain sequencing, PBMC samples from trial participants were taken at day 0 and at day 28 after the second dose. This material consisted of peripheral blood, taken on day 0 of AZD1222 vaccination. This TCR was recovered from an adult in good health. This chain joins TRBV7-3 to TRBJ2-5; the D segment could be TRBD2, given 7 matching bases. The DNA reads TGTGCCAGCAGTCCCGGGACGGCGGGGGCCAATCAAGAGACCCAGTACTTC. Its amino acids are CASSPGTAGANQETQYF.